The TCR beta chain described here comes from a study of breast tumors, draining lymph nodes, adjacent tissues (dated by TCRdb to the mid-2010s). Turning to the overall study: In breast cancer patients, the study compared the TCR beta repertoires of tumor, adjacent nontumor tissue and axillary lymph nodes. In human breast cancer, the study set out to assess how tumor, surrounding tissue and draining lymph node repertoires relate to one another and whether T cells might be exchanged between them. Study-wide findings and limitations: Tumor T-cell repertoires showed less diversity than lymph node repertoires and more diversity than nontumor tissue repertoires, and tumor T-cell repertoires showed preferential V and J gene usage. The similarity between tumor and nontumor tissue repertoires was significantly greater in luminal-like breast cancer than in basal-like breast cancer. The conclusion that tumor T cells originate in lymph nodes was framed as consistent with a hypothesis rather than directly demonstrated. A scenario in which most tumor T cells derive from the lymph node and then expand within tumor tissue was judged to be consistent with the data.

TCRdb lists the instrument as Illumina HiSeq 2000. Multiplex PCR amplification was used to build the TCR beta chain libraries. The amplified TCR beta chain products were analyzed by high-throughput sequencing. TCRdb itself trimmed the public reads at Q25 with fastp, ran MiXCR and retained productive beta chains. When rows share a CDR3 protein, they turn into one entry using the most common DNA and genes. Present in this sample are 65,000 to 80,000 distinct CDR3 sequences, under 25% of which were seen just once. In total, the top ten clones hold less than 3% of the sample. From its cysteine to its phenylalanine, the CDR3 spans 12 amino acids. Only the CDR3 part of the read is kept: 36 bases, read in frame from the first base. This clonotype appeared many times. Its antigen remains undetermined. The junction departs from germline at one end; a sequencing error may be responsible. Lymph node samples were obtained from the axillary draining lymph nodes of breast cancer patients.

Sequencing was performed on axillary lymph node tissue. The V and J segments used are TRBV12-3 or TRBV12-4 and TRBJ2-7; TRBD1 lines up with 9 middle nucleotides. This receptor was taken from a female donor with breast cancer. Some clones in this sample may be carry-over from other donors' samples. This receptor carries the CDR3 CASSTTQGAQSF. The nucleotide sequence reads TGTGCCAGCAGCACCACACAGGGGGCCCAATCCTTC.